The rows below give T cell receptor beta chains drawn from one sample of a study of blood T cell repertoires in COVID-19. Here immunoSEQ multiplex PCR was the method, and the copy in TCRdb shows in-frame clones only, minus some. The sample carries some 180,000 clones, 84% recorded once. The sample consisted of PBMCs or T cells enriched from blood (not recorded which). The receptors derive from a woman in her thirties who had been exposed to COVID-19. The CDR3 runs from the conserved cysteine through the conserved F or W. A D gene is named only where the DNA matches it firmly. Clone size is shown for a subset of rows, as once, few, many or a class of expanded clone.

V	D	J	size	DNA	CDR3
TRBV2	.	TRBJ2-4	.	TGTGCCAGCACCGCGCAGGGGGGTTACATTCAGTACTTC	CASTAQGGYIQYF
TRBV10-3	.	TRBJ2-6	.	TGTGCCATCAGTCCACTCGACAGGATGGGATGGGGGGCCAACGTCCTGACTTTC	CAISPLDRMGWGANVLTF
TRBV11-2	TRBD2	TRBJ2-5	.	TGTGCCAGCAGATCACCGACAGTCCCGACTAGCGGGAACGAAGAGACCCAGTACTTC	CASRSPTVPTSGNEETQYF
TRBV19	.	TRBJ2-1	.	TGTGCCAGTGGGCTGCGGGCGAATGAGCAGTTCTTC	CASGLRANEQFF
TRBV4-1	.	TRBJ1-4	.	TGCGCCAGCAGCCACCCGGGACACGGGGCGACTAATGAAAAACTGTTTTTT	CASSHPGHGATNEKLFF
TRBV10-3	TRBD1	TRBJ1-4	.	TGTGCCATCAGGGACAGGGTGAATGAAAAACTGTTTTTT	CAIRDRVNEKLFF
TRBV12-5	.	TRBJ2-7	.	TGTGCTAGTGGTTTGGCCCCGACAGGCCTTATGCCCTACGAGCAGTACTTC	CASGLAPTGLMPYEQYF
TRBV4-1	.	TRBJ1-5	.	TGCGCCAGCAGCCAAGGGGTGGCACAGGGAGGCAATCAGCCCCAGCATTTT	CASSQGVAQGGNQPQHF
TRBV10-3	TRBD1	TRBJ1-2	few	TGTGCCATCAGTGAGGTTTTAGGGGGACAGATTAACTATGGCTACACCTTC	CAISEVLGGQINYGYTF
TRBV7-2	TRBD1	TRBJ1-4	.	TGTGCCAGCAGCTTAACAGGGGGCGGGGGAGAAAAACTGTTTTTT	CASSLTGGGGEKLFF
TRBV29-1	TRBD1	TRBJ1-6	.	TGCAGCGTGGGACAGTCAGGGACGAATGCACCCCTCCACTTT	CSVGQSGTNAPLHF
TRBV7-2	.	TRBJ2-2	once	TGTGCCAGCAGCCCCCACCACAGGGTAATTCTCGGGGAGCTGTTTTTT	CASSPHHRVILGELFF
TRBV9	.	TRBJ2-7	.	TGTGCCAGCAGCGCCCGAGGTGGGGAGCAGTACTTC	CASSARGGEQYF
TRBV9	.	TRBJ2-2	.	TGTGCCAGCAACCGGGCAGGGGTTAACACCGGGGAGCTGTTTTTT	CASNRAGVNTGELFF
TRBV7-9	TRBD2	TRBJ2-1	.	TGTGCCAGCAGCTTAGTTCAGCGGGGGCTGGATGAGCAGTTCTTC	CASSLVQRGLDEQFF
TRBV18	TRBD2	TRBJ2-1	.	TGTGCCAGCTCACTAGCGGGGGCCTCCTACAATGAGCAGTTCTTC	CASSLAGASYNEQFF